This T cell receptor beta chain is drawn from a study of regulatory T cells in long-lasting Graves disease. The CDR3 runs to 16 residues. Germline CDR1 reads LNHNV; CDR2 reads YYDKDF (reference sequence). Trimming took 1 base from V and 11 from J; bases not matched to a gene: 11. Researchers made TCR beta libraries by using iRepertoire HTBI primers and running Arm-PCR on CDR3 regions. TCRdb analysed the multiplex PCR reads with MiXCR anew, one entry per CDR3 protein. The sample consists of roughly 430,000 distinct CDR3 sequences, roughly a fifth of them appearing once. This clonotype was detected only a few times. The time point denotes: persistent/refractory GD, antithyroid drugs over 5 years with positive TRAb. There was RNA extracted from PBMCs, and the TCR library was made from it.

The V call is TRBV15, the J call TRBJ1-5, with TRBD1 identical over 10 bases. The sequence came from a female donor with Graves disease. The starting material was peripheral blood mononuclear cells (PBMCs), obtained when the disease was refractory, from a patient treated with antithyroid drugs. The CDR3, as DNA: TGTGCCACCAGCAGAGGGGACAGGGGCGAAAATCAAGCCCAGCATTTT. Amino acid sequence: CATSRGDRGENQAQHF.